The 28 T cell receptor beta chains below come from one sample, sequenced in a study of cytomegalovirus exposure and HLA in healthy donors. The PCR had 60 Vbeta and 13 Jbeta primers. The data were produced by immunoSEQ multiplex PCR, yet TCRdb's version contains in-frame clones alone and is incomplete. The sample has about 71,000 clones; approximately 70% are singletons. Material for sequencing was PBMCs. The receptors originated from a woman aged 45-60 years in good health and CMV-seropositive.

About this clone itself: The sample has other DNA sequences that encode this CDR3 too. The chain employs TRBV30 and TRBJ1-1; D unresolved. V was shortened by 0 bases and J by 1 base, with 6 bases between the two germline ends. The CDR3 loop spans 13 amino acids. Germline CDR1 and CDR2: GTSNPN and SVGIG (reference sequence). CDR3 DNA sequence: TGTGCCTGGAGTGTACAAAGGAACACTGAAGCTTTCTTT. It codes for CAWSVQRNTEAFF.

The CDR3 reads CASQVQGDTEAFF. The CDR3 nucleotides read TGTGCCAGCCAAGTACAGGGCGACACTGAAGCTTTCTTT. The rearrangement joins TRBV7-8 to TRBJ1-1, with a possible D match to TRBD1 (6 bases). With 8 bases removed from V and 3 bases from J, the gap between germline ends came to 13 bases. Germline V gives CDR1 SGHVS, CDR2 FQNEAQ. This CDR3 has 13 amino acids.

The V and J genes are TRBV29-1 and TRBJ2-7; 15 bases map to TRBD2. Germline V gene sequence: CDR1 SQVTM, CDR2 ANQGSEA. J gave up 0 bases and V 7 bases, and 4 bases lay outside the gene matches. The CDR3 extends over 15 amino acids. CDR3 residues: CSDGTSGGLSYEQYF. As DNA, the CDR3 is TGCAGCGACGGGACTAGCGGGGGGCTCTCCTACGAGCAGTACTTC.

The rearrangement uses TRBV30 and TRBJ1-4, with 10 positions matching TRBD1. Germline V gene data show CDR1 as GTSNPN and CDR2 as SVGIG (reference sequence). Trimming removed 2 bases from V and 5 bases from J; junction bases left unmatched: 5. This CDR3 is 15 amino acids long. CDR3 residues: CAWSLVGQGNEKLFF. The CDR3, as DNA: TGTGCCTGGAGTCTAGTGGGACAGGGGAATGAAAAACTGTTTTTT.

The V call is TRBV28, the J call TRBJ1-1; D gene unclear. The germline CDR1 and CDR2 sequences are MDHEN and SYDVKM. V was cut by 8 bases and J by 1 base, with 5 bases left in between. The CDR3 has 11 amino acids. The CDR3, as DNA: TGTGCCAGCCGCGGGAACACTGAAGCTTTCTTT. As protein: CASRGNTEAFF.

The gene calls are TRBV11-2 and TRBJ2-1; 9 bases fit TRBD2. V trimming: 3 bases; J trimming: 8 bases; junction bases outside the gene matches: 17. The CDR3 has 18 residues. CDR1 is SGHAT and CDR2 is FQNNGV in the germline V gene. The CDR3 loop is CASSLGVWASGAGDEQFF. The CDR3 DNA reads TGTGCCAGCAGCTTGGGTGTATGGGCTAGCGGGGCTGGGGATGAGCAGTTCTTC.

The chain is built from TRBV7-6 and TRBJ2-5, with D possibly matching TRBD2 (7 bases). Germline CDR1 reads SGHVS; CDR2 reads FNYEAQ. The length of the CDR3 is 15 residues. Trimming removed 3 bases from V and 2 bases from J, with 13 bases in between. Here the CDR3 reads CASSFIRGGQETQYF. CDR3 coding DNA: TGTGCCAGCAGCTTTATCAGGGGAGGGCAAGAGACCCAGTACTTC.

This sequence joins TRBV27 and TRBJ1-2; 7 bases map to TRBD1. This CDR3 region has 14 residues. The V and J ends lost 6 bases and 4 bases, in that order; junction bases with no gene match: 8. The V gene's germline CDR1 is MNHEY and CDR2 SMNVEV (reference sequence). CDR3 nucleotide sequence: TGTGCCAGCAGCCAGACAGGGTCTTTCTATGGCTACACCTTC. Translated, it gives CASSQTGSFYGYTF.

CDR3 bases: TGTGCCACGAGGGAGGGAAACACTGAAGCTTTCTTT. Its translation is CATREGNTEAFF. The V and J genes are TRBV6-5 and TRBJ1-1; D is unclear. This CDR3 is 12 amino acids long. Trimming took off 10 bases at V and 2 bases at J, with 11 bases between the two ends. The germline CDR1 and CDR2 sequences are MNHEY and SVGAGI.

This sequence joins TRBV27 and TRBJ2-3, with 8 bases identical to TRBD2. The germline V gene encodes CDR1 MNHEY and CDR2 SMNVEV (reference sequence). The length of the CDR3 is 14 residues. V was pared by 6 bases and J by 5 bases, with 7 bases of the junction left unmatched. The CDR3 DNA follows: TGTGCCAGCAGAAGCGGGAGAGGAGGAGATACGCAGTATTTT. It translates to CASRSGRGGDTQYF.

CDR3 region: CAISETGGASHYGYTF. In DNA form, the CDR3 reads TGTGCCATCAGTGAGACGGGGGGGGCATCCCACTATGGCTACACCTTC. This chain uses TRBV10-3 with TRBJ1-2; a weak D match, TRBD1 (6 bases). The V and J ends lost 2 bases and 3 bases respectively, with 16 bases between them. Germline CDR1 ENHRY, CDR2 SYGVKD. The CDR3 is 16 amino acids.

This sequence joins TRBV29-1 and TRBJ2-1; 7 bases match TRBD1. This CDR3 is built from 16 residues. The V gene's germline CDR1 is SQVTM and CDR2 ANQGSEA. J lost 1 base, V lost 0 bases, and 6 bases had no gene match. The CDR3 protein is CSVEDPGQKSYNEQFF. The CDR3 DNA follows: TGCAGCGTTGAAGACCCGGGACAGAAATCCTACAATGAGCAGTTCTTC.

This clone was detected a few times. The genes are TRBV5-5 and TRBJ2-7; 8 nucleotides align to TRBD1. Germline V lookup: CDR1 SGHKS, CDR2 YYEKEE (reference sequence). The CDR3 sequence is 14 residues long. The V and J ends lost 4 bases and 4 bases, in that order; junction bases with no gene match: 7. This chain's CDR3 is CASSPTGAAYEQYF. CDR3 bases: TGTGCCAGCAGCCCGACAGGGGCTGCGTACGAGCAGTACTTC.

The rearrangement links TRBV4-3 to TRBJ2-2; 8 bases map to TRBD2. The germline V gene has CDR1 LGHNA and CDR2 YSLEER. This CDR3 region has 17 residues. With V trimmed by 0 bases and J by 6 bases, 9 bases remained unmatched. The CDR3 coding sequence is TGCGCCAGCAGCCAAGAACACGGGGGGGTAGGGGCCGGGGAGCTGTTTTTT. Protein product: CASSQEHGGVGAGELFF.

This clone was recorded a few times. The V call is TRBV4-1, the J call TRBJ2-7; the match to TRBD2 covers 9 bases. Germline-derived CDR1 and CDR2 are MGHRA and YSYEKL. Unmatched junction bases numbered 10, after V lost 5 bases and J lost 5 bases. The CDR3 covers 15 residues. CDR3 sequence: CASSATSTSGNEQYF. The CDR3 DNA reads TGCGCCAGCAGCGCCACCTCGACTAGCGGAAACGAGCAGTACTTC.

This rearrangement joins TRBV30 to TRBJ1-3; possible D gene TRBD1, 6 bases. The CDR3 is 17 amino acids. CDR1 is GTSNPN, CDR2 SVGIG, per germline (reference sequence). Trimming pared 2 bases from V and 4 bases from J, leaving 21 bases between. CDR3 in amino acids: CAWSTTLQGSEGNTIYF. The CDR3 DNA reads as TGTGCCTGGAGTACTACGCTACAGGGTTCGGAAGGAAACACCATATATTTT.

This chain uses TRBV5-1 with TRBJ2-2; no reliable D call. Per the germline V gene, CDR1 is SGHRS and CDR2 is YFSETQ. V lost 5 bases and J lost 1, with 12 bases in between. The CDR3 runs to 15 residues. CDR3 loop: CASRGGALNTGELFF. The CDR3 nucleotides are TGCGCCAGCAGAGGTGGAGCTCTGAACACCGGGGAGCTGTTTTTT.

The chain joins TRBV28 to TRBJ1-5, with 8 bases fitting TRBD1. The V gene's germline CDR1 is MDHEN and CDR2 SYDVKM. J was trimmed by 5 bases and V by 11 bases; bases with no gene match: 11. The CDR3 totals 14 residues. CDR3 in DNA: TGTGCCGGGGCTCAGGGGGCCCCGGATCAGCCCCAGCATTTT. Translated, it gives CAGAQGAPDQPQHF.

The V call is TRBV29-1, the J call TRBJ2-1; D gene ambiguous. The CDR3 spans 15 residues. Germline lookup yields CDR1 SQVTM and CDR2 ANQGSEA. V was trimmed by 5 bases and J by 5 bases, leaving 19 bases between them. The chain's CDR3 is CSVRLWRNKDNEQFF. CDR3 DNA sequence: TGCAGCGTTCGTTTGTGGCGGAATAAAGACAATGAGCAGTTCTTC.

The rearrangement joins TRBV9 to TRBJ1-3; the D is unclear. Germline V lookup: CDR1 SGDLS, CDR2 YYNGEE. The CDR3 consists of 15 residues. V was shortened by 4 bases and J by 7 bases, with 18 bases between the two germline ends. The CDR3 DNA is TGTGCCAGCAGCCCATTGGGCGGGGAGCTGAACACCATATATTTT. Translating it yields CASSPLGGELNTIYF.

The chain recombines TRBV19 with TRBJ1-2, with D perhaps TRBD1 (6 bases). The CDR3 extends over 14 amino acids. Trimming stripped 3 bases from V and 3 bases from J, with 11 bases between. The V gene's germline CDR1 is LNHDA and CDR2 SQIVND (reference sequence). CDR3 sequence reads: CASSIQGSDYGYTF. In nucleotides, the CDR3 is TGTGCCAGTAGTATCCAGGGGTCCGACTATGGCTACACCTTC.

This clone was seen only a few times. DNA for the CDR3: TGTGCCTGGAGCGCATCCCACCGGGGTAATAGCAATCAGCCCCAGCATTTT. Encoded protein: CAWSASHRGNSNQPQHF. V usage is TRBV30 and J usage is TRBJ1-5; D unclear. From germline, CDR1 is GTSNPN and CDR2 SVGIG (reference sequence). With 3 bases removed from V and 0 bases from J, the gap between germline ends came to 18 bases. The CDR3 contains 17 residues.

The count of this clone is one. The rearrangement joins TRBV5-4 to TRBJ2-5; 8 bases fit TRBD2. The CDR3 is 16 amino acids. CDR1 is SGHNT, CDR2 YYREEE, per germline (reference sequence). J was trimmed by 4 bases and V by 4 bases; bases with no gene match: 12. This CDR3 reads CASSQRTSPVGETQYF. CDR3 coding DNA: TGTGCCAGCAGCCAAAGGACTAGCCCTGTGGGAGAGACCCAGTACTTC.

As regards this clone: Other nucleotide sequences from this sample produce the same CDR3. The chain has TRBV28 and TRBJ2-7, with 7 bases lining up with TRBD2. The CDR3 is 15 amino acids. Germline CDR1 is MDHEN and CDR2 is SYDVKM. With 1 base clipped from V and 4 bases from J, the junction kept 7 bases outside the gene matches. The chain's CDR3 is CASSLSAGVYYEQYF. DNA of the CDR3: TGTGCCAGCAGTTTATCGGCGGGAGTTTATTACGAGCAGTACTTC.

On this clone itself: This same CDR3 is encoded by further DNA sequences in the sample. This chain joins TRBV28 and TRBJ1-2; D is ambiguous. The CDR3 length is 12 residues. Germline assignment: CDR1 MDHEN and CDR2 SYDVKM. Between the trimmed V and J ends, which lost 11 bases and 0 bases, there was a span of 10 bases. This CDR3 reads CASKAANYGYTF. The CDR3, as DNA: TGTGCCTCAAAAGCGGCTAACTATGGCTACACCTTC.

The chain combines TRBV7-9 with TRBJ2-1, with 11 bases lining up with TRBD2. This CDR3 is 15 amino acids long. The germline V gene has CDR1 SEHNR and CDR2 FQNEAQ (reference sequence). Germline trimming cut 1 base from V and 8 bases from J; bases unmatched to any gene: 4. The CDR3 coding sequence is TGTGCCAGCAGCTTAGGGACTAGCGGGTCGGATGAGCAGTTCTTC. This codes for CASSLGTSGSDEQFF.

The chain uses TRBV18 and TRBJ2-6; TRBD1 matches 7 bases. The CDR3 totals 19 residues. Unmatched junction bases numbered 11, after V lost 3 bases and J lost 0 bases. Per germline, CDR1 KGHSH and CDR2 LQKENI. CDR3 sequence reads: CASSPNPGTAFSGANVLTF. In nucleotides, the CDR3 is TGTGCCAGCTCACCCAACCCCGGGACAGCGTTCTCTGGGGCCAACGTCCTGACTTTC.

This clone was counted only a few times. CDR3 sequence: CASRETGDRTDTQYF. The DNA for the CDR3 is TGCGCCAGCAGGGAGACAGGGGATCGCACAGATACGCAGTATTTT. The chain carries TRBV5-1 and TRBJ2-3, with 8 bases matching TRBD1. Germline CDR1 reads SGHRS; CDR2 reads YFSETQ. V lost 5 bases to trimming and J lost 1 base; unmatched junction nucleotides: 6. The CDR3 has 15 amino acids. Drawing the rest from reference TRBV5-1 and TRBJ2-3, the complete variable domain is KAGVTQTPRYLIKTRGQQVTLSCSPISGHRSVSWYQQTPGQGLQFLFEYFSETQRNKGNFPGRFSGRQFSNSRSEMNVSTLELGDSALYLCASRETGDRTDTQYFGPGTRLTVL.